The TCR beta chain under discussion was sequenced for a study of blood T cell repertoires in COVID-19. Study as a whole: Acute and convalescent COVID-19 samples came from the United States, Italy and Spain. PBMCs, B-cell-depleted T cells, or T cells were the source of the cDNA or gDNA that made up the material.

Authors' processing steps: Estimates of nucleated cell counts were drawn from the amplification of reference gene primers. Produced via immunoSEQ multiplex PCR; TCRdb's table is partial and in-frame only. V, J and clone size are taken as reported in that table, and D and trimming were inferred from the DNA itself. The table includes around 250,000 clones, 70% to 90% detected once. V was cut by 4 bases and J by 6 bases, with 18 bases left in between. The V gene's germline CDR1 is MNHEY and CDR2 SVGAGI. CDR3 length: 16 amino acids. The age range of participants was about 18 to 90 years, with residence in under 30 US areas.

The clonotype was recovered from a woman aged 45-65 years who had been exposed to COVID-19. This chain links TRBV6-5 with TRBJ2-2; possibly TRBD1 for D (6 bases). Sequenced input: PBMCs or T cells enriched from blood (not recorded which). This CDR3 is CASSSNMKGVAGELFF. CDR3 nucleotide sequence: TGTGCCAGCAGTTCGAACATGAAGGGGGTGGCCGGGGAGCTGTTTTTT.